The rows below give T cell receptor beta chains drawn from one sample of a study of CD8+ T cells in alopecia areata. TCRdb's copy holds only in-frame clones and misses some; the assay was immunoSEQ multiplex PCR. The repertoire holds some 180,000 clones, approximately 50% seen once, with around 10% in the top ten. The sequences come from CD8+ T cells sorted from blood, collected between weeks 51 and 52, from a patient treated with tofacitinib. These receptors all come from a human donor with alopecia areata. Both conserved end residues are part of each CDR3.

>TRBJ2-5|TRBV7-9|14
CASSLGQGFETQYF
>TRBJ2-1|TRBV7-8|13
CASAQDFYNEQFF
>TRBJ1-2|TRBV7-9|14
CASTVSGRDYGYTF
>TRBJ2-7|TRBV27|14
CASSPLGGSYEQYF
>TRBJ1-1|TRBV7-9|13
CASSRGPNTEAFF
>TRBJ2-2|TRBV11-2|15
CASSLVGRLTGELFF
>TRBJ1-5|TRBV7-8|17
CASSRDRGRSSNQPQHF
>TRBJ2-7|TRBV6-5|16
CASSYSGTNDDYEQYF
>TRBJ1-5|TRBV6-5|15
CASSPDGNSNQPQHF
>TRBJ1-1|TRBV9|15
CASSAEPGPNTEAFF
>TRBJ2-5|TRBV30|13
CAWDGGLIETQYF
>TRBJ2-7|TRBV5-6|14
CASSTGTTTYEQYF
>TRBJ1-2|TRBV9|15
CASSVHRDRGYGYTF
>TRBJ1-4|TRBV4-2|13
CASSQAQGGKLFF
>TRBJ2-1|TRBV15|13
CATSANRADEQFF
>TRBJ2-1|TRBV29-1|14
CSVEGADRDNEQFF
>TRBJ1-5|TRBV5-6|12
CASSSYDQPQHF
>TRBJ2-7|TRBV5-6|13
CASSPTNSYEQYF
>TRBJ2-7|TRBV9|15
CASSPRDSDGYEQYF
>TRBJ2-7|TRBV13|14
CASSLNLQVYEQYF
>TRBJ1-1|TRBV5-1|12
CASSLQGAEAFF
>TRBJ1-2|TRBV10-3|11
CAISDTRGYTF
>TRBJ2-5|TRBV11-2|14
CASKGGGADGAQYF
>TRBJ2-2|TRBV4-2|15
CASSQRAGNTGELFF
>TRBJ2-3|TRBV30|14
CAWSLSGGADTQYF
>TRBJ1-1|TRBV6-6|13
CASSYKENTEAFF
>TRBJ2-7|TRBV30|15
CAWSVTSGGPYEQYF
>TRBJ1-1|TRBV30|11
CAWSVGGRAFF
>TRBJ2-2|TRBV12-5|17
CASGLTGLASNTGELFF
>TRBJ2-7|TRBV5-6|16
CASSRTTGGQTYEQYF
>TRBJ2-5|TRBV29-1|14
CSVSSGTIKETQYF
>TRBJ2-2|TRBV13|17
CASSLGLALAGPGELFF
>TRBJ2-2|TRBV5-1|15
CASSLNRERAGELFF
>TRBJ1-5|TRBV19|15
CASSIEQFSNQPQHF
>TRBJ2-7|TRBV29-1|12
CSVDEGTYEQYF
>TRBJ2-1|TRBV27|13
CASSAWDPHEQFF
>TRBJ2-5|TRBV25-1|12
CASTSPGETQYF
>TRBJ2-1|TRBV14|15
CASSQVAGGHNEQFF